This T cell receptor (beta chain) was sequenced during a study of T cell responses to AZD1222 COVID-19 vaccine. Germline values: CDR1 MNHEY, CDR2 SVGAGI. CDR3 length equals 13 residues. V lost 5 bases to trimming and J lost 2 bases, with 9 bases between them. About this clone: Its antigen is still unknown.

Repertoires were generated with immunoSEQ multiplex PCR, while TCRdb's copy carries only in-frame clones and drops some. The sample has fewer than 80,000 clones, 79% seen once. General study points: At baseline, seropositivity was found in only a handful of AZD1222 recipients. Repertoires were obtained solely post-peak T cell response. It should be noted that donors were predominantly white British and more often female, and clonal diversity was possibly underestimated. Spike was spanned by vaccine-associated CD4 TCRs, with dominance at 160-218 and 743-854.

The source material was peripheral blood, sampled on day 0 of MenACWY control vaccination. The chain has TRBV6-5 and TRBJ2-5, with D possibly matching TRBD2 (5 bases). The source of this sequence is an adult in good health. Here the CDR3 DNA reads TGTGCCAGCAGTCGGGAACGTCAAGAGACCCAGTACTTC. Residues: CASSRERQETQYF.